Listed below are T cell receptor beta chains from one sample, sequenced in a study of blood T cell repertoires in COVID-19. Sequencing used immunoSEQ multiplex PCR; TCRdb keeps in-frame clones, though not all of them. The sample holds about 290,000 clones; about nine tenths are singletons and the top ten take 1.7%. Sequenced: PBMCs or T cells enriched from blood (not recorded which). These receptors all come from a woman aged 40 to 50 who had recovered from COVID-19. Both conserved end residues are part of each CDR3. The D gene is left open where the match is weak. Rows may omit the clone size; those that give it use once, few, many or a size class.

.	TRBV6-5	.	TRBJ1-4	TGTGCCAGCAGTTTCAGCAGGGCAAATGAAAAACTGTTTTTT	CASSFSRANEKLFF
.	TRBV7-8	.	TRBJ1-1	TGTGCCAGCGTCGGAGGGCACTCGAACACTGAAGCTTTCTTT	CASVGGHSNTEAFF
TRBD1	TRBV6-5	.	TRBJ1-2	TGTGCCAGCAGCGCCTCGGACAGGGGATTATATGGCTACACCTTC	CASSASDRGLYGYTF
TRBD1	TRBV18	.	TRBJ1-1	TGTGCCAGCTCACCGGGACAGAGCACTGAAGCTTTCTTT	CASSPGQSTEAFF
.	TRBV7-9	.	TRBJ2-7	TGTGCCAGCAGCTTGAGCGGGACACCAACCTACGAGCAGTACTTC	CASSLSGTPTYEQYF
.	TRBV30	.	TRBJ1-2	TGTGCCTGGAGTGTTGCAGGGAACTATGGCTACACCTTC	CAWSVAGNYGYTF
.	TRBV6-5	.	TRBJ1-1	TGTGCCAGCAGTTCGAGGGGGGGAACTGAAGCTTTCTTT	CASSSRGGTEAFF
.	TRBV19	.	TRBJ1-5	TGTGCCAGTAGTATCCGGGGGGCGAGTCAGCCCCAGCATTTT	CASSIRGASQPQHF
TRBD2	TRBV11-2	.	TRBJ2-1	TGTGCCAGCAGCTTAGACCCTGCTAGCGGGGGCCGCAATGAGCAGTTCTTC	CASSLDPASGGRNEQFF
TRBD1	TRBV7-2	.	TRBJ1-1	TGTGCCAGCAGCTTTAGGGACAGGAACACTGAAGCTTTCTTT	CASSFRDRNTEAFF
TRBD2	TRBV2	.	TRBJ2-5	TGTGCCAGCAGCCTTGGGACTAGCCGGGAGACCCAGTACTTC	CASSLGTSRETQYF
TRBD1	TRBV18	.	TRBJ1-4	TGTGCCAGCTCACCACCGACAGGGAGTGGTGAAAAACTGTTTTTT	CASSPPTGSGEKLFF
TRBD2	TRBV11-2	.	TRBJ2-7	TGTGCCAGCAGCTTAGGGGCGGGGGACTCAAGTTTTTACGAGCAGTACTTC	CASSLGAGDSSFYEQYF
.	TRBV12-3/TRBV12-4	.	TRBJ2-7	TGTGCCAGCAGTGGGACTGTCTACGAGCAGTACTTC	CASSGTVYEQYF
.	TRBV19	.	TRBJ1-1	TGTGCCAGTAGTATAACCAGGGAGAACACTGAAGCTTTCTTT	CASSITRENTEAFF
TRBD2	TRBV7-2	.	TRBJ2-5	TGTGCCAGCAGCCCTTTTGTGGGGGGGGAGGCCGAGACCCAGTACTTC	CASSPFVGGEAETQYF
TRBD2	TRBV30	.	TRBJ2-5	TGTGCCTGGAGCGCCAGCGGGGTGGAGACCCAGTACTTC	CAWSASGVETQYF
TRBD1	TRBV7-9	.	TRBJ1-2	TGTGCCAGCAGCTTCGGTCAGGGGGCGTATGGCTACACCTTC	CASSFGQGAYGYTF
.	TRBV6-5	.	TRBJ1-1	TGTGCCAGCGCACCGGACTTTCTTCGGCGATCTTTCTTT	CASAPDFLRRSFF
.	TRBV19	.	TRBJ1-4	TGTGCCAGTAGTGAGAAGCAAGAAAAACTGTTTTTT	CASSEKQEKLFF
TRBD2	TRBV7-2	.	TRBJ2-3	TGTGCCAGCAGCTTAGGACTAGCGGGAGCAGATACGCAGTATTTT	CASSLGLAGADTQYF
TRBD2	TRBV18	.	TRBJ2-3	TGTGCCAGCTCACCCCGGCTAGCGGGCTATACAGATACGCAGTATTTT	CASSPRLAGYTDTQYF
.	TRBV5-8	.	TRBJ1-5	TGTGCCAGCAGCCCCTGGGGGGGAATAGAGCCCCAGCATTTT	CASSPWGGIEPQHF
.	TRBV2	.	TRBJ2-3	TGTGCCAGCACCGAGACAGATACGCAGTATTTT	CASTETDTQYF
.	TRBV18	.	TRBJ1-4	TGTGCCAGCTCACCATATGGCAGGGAAAATGAAAAACTGTTTTTT	CASSPYGRENEKLFF
TRBD1	TRBV19	.	TRBJ2-5	TGTGCCAGTAGTATCCTACAGGGGGCAAACCCTAGAGCCCAGTACTTC	CASSILQGANPRAQYF
.	TRBV5-6	.	TRBJ1-4	TGTGCCAGCAGCCTCGCCGGCAGGTTCGAAAAACTGTTTTTT	CASSLAGRFEKLFF
TRBD2	TRBV7-2	once	TRBJ2-1	TGTGCCAGCAGCCTTCGACTAGCGGGGGGTTTACAGTTCTTC	CASSLRLAGGLQFF
TRBD1	TRBV7-2	.	TRBJ1-2	TGTGCCAGCAGCCCTAGCTCAGGGGGCGGCTATGGCTACACCTTC	CASSPSSGGGYGYTF
TRBD1	TRBV5-6	.	TRBJ1-1	TGTGCCAGCAGCTTTCTGGGGGCAGGGGGCTTCCGAGCTTTCTTT	CASSFLGAGGFRAFF
.	TRBV6-2/TRBV6-3	once	TRBJ1-1	TGTGCCAGCAGTTCCCACAGGGCGAACACTGAAGCTTTCTTT	CASSSHRANTEAFF
TRBD1	TRBV3-1/TRBV3-2	.	TRBJ1-1	TGTGCCAGCAGCCCTTCCGACAGGGCGAACACTGAAGCTTTCTTT	CASSPSDRANTEAFF
.	TRBV7-8	.	TRBJ1-2	TGTGCCAGCAGCTTAGTGGGGGGCCGGGAGGAGGGCTACACCTTC	CASSLVGGREEGYTF
.	TRBV3-1/TRBV3-2	.	TRBJ1-3	TGTGCCAGCAGCCCCCTCGCGGGAGCTGGAAACACCATATATTTT	CASSPLAGAGNTIYF
.	TRBV5-1	.	TRBJ1-4	TGCGCCAGCAGCTTGGCCCATCAGGCCCCCAATGAAAAACTGTTTTTT	CASSLAHQAPNEKLFF
TRBD1	TRBV7-9	.	TRBJ1-4	TGTGCCAGCAGCCCCGGACAGGTCGAAGAAAAACTGTTTTTT	CASSPGQVEEKLFF
TRBD1	TRBV7-2	.	TRBJ1-3	TGTGCCAGCAGCCGGCATTTTACAGGGGGTTCTGGAAACACCATATATTTT	CASSRHFTGGSGNTIYF
.	TRBV30	.	TRBJ1-2	TGTGCCTGGTGGGGGGGGTATGGCTACACCTTC	CAWWGGYGYTF
.	TRBV7-9	.	TRBJ2-3	TGTGCCAGCAGCTTAGGCGCGGGAAAAGATACGCAGTATTTT	CASSLGAGKDTQYF
TRBD1	TRBV5-1	.	TRBJ2-7	TGCGCCAGCAGCCTAAGAGGACAGGGGAGCCACGAGCAGTACTTC	CASSLRGQGSHEQYF
TRBD2	TRBV2	.	TRBJ2-3	TGTGCCAGCAGTGAAGGGCTAGCGGCAGATACGCAGTATTTT	CASSEGLAADTQYF
.	TRBV4-3	.	TRBJ1-2	TGCGCCAGCAGCCAAGTACGAGGCCGGGGCTATGGCTACACCTTC	CASSQVRGRGYGYTF
.	TRBV30	.	TRBJ1-3	TGTGCCTGGATTCCGACACTTACCTCTGGAAACACCATATATTTT	CAWIPTLTSGNTIYF
TRBD2	TRBV9	.	TRBJ2-5	TGTGCCAGCAGCGAGGGCCGCCTAGCGGGGGGGTACCAAGAGACCCAGTACTTC	CASSEGRLAGGYQETQYF